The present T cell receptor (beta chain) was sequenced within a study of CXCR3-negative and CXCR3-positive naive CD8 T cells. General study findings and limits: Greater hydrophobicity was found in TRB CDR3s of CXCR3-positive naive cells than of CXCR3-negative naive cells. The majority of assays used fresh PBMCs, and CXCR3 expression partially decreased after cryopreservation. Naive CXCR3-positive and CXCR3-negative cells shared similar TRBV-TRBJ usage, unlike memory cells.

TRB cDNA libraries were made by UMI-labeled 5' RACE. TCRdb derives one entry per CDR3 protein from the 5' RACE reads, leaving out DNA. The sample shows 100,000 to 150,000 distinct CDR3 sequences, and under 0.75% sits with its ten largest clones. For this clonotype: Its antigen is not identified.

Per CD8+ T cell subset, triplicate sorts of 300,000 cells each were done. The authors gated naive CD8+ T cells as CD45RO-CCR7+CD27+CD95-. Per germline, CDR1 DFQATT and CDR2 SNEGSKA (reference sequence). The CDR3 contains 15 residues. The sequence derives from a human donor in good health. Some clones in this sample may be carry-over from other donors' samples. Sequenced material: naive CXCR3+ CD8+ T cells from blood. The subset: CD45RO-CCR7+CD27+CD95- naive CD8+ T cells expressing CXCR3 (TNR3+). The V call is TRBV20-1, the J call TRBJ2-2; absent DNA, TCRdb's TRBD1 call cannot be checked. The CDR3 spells CSASQGWRNTGELFF.